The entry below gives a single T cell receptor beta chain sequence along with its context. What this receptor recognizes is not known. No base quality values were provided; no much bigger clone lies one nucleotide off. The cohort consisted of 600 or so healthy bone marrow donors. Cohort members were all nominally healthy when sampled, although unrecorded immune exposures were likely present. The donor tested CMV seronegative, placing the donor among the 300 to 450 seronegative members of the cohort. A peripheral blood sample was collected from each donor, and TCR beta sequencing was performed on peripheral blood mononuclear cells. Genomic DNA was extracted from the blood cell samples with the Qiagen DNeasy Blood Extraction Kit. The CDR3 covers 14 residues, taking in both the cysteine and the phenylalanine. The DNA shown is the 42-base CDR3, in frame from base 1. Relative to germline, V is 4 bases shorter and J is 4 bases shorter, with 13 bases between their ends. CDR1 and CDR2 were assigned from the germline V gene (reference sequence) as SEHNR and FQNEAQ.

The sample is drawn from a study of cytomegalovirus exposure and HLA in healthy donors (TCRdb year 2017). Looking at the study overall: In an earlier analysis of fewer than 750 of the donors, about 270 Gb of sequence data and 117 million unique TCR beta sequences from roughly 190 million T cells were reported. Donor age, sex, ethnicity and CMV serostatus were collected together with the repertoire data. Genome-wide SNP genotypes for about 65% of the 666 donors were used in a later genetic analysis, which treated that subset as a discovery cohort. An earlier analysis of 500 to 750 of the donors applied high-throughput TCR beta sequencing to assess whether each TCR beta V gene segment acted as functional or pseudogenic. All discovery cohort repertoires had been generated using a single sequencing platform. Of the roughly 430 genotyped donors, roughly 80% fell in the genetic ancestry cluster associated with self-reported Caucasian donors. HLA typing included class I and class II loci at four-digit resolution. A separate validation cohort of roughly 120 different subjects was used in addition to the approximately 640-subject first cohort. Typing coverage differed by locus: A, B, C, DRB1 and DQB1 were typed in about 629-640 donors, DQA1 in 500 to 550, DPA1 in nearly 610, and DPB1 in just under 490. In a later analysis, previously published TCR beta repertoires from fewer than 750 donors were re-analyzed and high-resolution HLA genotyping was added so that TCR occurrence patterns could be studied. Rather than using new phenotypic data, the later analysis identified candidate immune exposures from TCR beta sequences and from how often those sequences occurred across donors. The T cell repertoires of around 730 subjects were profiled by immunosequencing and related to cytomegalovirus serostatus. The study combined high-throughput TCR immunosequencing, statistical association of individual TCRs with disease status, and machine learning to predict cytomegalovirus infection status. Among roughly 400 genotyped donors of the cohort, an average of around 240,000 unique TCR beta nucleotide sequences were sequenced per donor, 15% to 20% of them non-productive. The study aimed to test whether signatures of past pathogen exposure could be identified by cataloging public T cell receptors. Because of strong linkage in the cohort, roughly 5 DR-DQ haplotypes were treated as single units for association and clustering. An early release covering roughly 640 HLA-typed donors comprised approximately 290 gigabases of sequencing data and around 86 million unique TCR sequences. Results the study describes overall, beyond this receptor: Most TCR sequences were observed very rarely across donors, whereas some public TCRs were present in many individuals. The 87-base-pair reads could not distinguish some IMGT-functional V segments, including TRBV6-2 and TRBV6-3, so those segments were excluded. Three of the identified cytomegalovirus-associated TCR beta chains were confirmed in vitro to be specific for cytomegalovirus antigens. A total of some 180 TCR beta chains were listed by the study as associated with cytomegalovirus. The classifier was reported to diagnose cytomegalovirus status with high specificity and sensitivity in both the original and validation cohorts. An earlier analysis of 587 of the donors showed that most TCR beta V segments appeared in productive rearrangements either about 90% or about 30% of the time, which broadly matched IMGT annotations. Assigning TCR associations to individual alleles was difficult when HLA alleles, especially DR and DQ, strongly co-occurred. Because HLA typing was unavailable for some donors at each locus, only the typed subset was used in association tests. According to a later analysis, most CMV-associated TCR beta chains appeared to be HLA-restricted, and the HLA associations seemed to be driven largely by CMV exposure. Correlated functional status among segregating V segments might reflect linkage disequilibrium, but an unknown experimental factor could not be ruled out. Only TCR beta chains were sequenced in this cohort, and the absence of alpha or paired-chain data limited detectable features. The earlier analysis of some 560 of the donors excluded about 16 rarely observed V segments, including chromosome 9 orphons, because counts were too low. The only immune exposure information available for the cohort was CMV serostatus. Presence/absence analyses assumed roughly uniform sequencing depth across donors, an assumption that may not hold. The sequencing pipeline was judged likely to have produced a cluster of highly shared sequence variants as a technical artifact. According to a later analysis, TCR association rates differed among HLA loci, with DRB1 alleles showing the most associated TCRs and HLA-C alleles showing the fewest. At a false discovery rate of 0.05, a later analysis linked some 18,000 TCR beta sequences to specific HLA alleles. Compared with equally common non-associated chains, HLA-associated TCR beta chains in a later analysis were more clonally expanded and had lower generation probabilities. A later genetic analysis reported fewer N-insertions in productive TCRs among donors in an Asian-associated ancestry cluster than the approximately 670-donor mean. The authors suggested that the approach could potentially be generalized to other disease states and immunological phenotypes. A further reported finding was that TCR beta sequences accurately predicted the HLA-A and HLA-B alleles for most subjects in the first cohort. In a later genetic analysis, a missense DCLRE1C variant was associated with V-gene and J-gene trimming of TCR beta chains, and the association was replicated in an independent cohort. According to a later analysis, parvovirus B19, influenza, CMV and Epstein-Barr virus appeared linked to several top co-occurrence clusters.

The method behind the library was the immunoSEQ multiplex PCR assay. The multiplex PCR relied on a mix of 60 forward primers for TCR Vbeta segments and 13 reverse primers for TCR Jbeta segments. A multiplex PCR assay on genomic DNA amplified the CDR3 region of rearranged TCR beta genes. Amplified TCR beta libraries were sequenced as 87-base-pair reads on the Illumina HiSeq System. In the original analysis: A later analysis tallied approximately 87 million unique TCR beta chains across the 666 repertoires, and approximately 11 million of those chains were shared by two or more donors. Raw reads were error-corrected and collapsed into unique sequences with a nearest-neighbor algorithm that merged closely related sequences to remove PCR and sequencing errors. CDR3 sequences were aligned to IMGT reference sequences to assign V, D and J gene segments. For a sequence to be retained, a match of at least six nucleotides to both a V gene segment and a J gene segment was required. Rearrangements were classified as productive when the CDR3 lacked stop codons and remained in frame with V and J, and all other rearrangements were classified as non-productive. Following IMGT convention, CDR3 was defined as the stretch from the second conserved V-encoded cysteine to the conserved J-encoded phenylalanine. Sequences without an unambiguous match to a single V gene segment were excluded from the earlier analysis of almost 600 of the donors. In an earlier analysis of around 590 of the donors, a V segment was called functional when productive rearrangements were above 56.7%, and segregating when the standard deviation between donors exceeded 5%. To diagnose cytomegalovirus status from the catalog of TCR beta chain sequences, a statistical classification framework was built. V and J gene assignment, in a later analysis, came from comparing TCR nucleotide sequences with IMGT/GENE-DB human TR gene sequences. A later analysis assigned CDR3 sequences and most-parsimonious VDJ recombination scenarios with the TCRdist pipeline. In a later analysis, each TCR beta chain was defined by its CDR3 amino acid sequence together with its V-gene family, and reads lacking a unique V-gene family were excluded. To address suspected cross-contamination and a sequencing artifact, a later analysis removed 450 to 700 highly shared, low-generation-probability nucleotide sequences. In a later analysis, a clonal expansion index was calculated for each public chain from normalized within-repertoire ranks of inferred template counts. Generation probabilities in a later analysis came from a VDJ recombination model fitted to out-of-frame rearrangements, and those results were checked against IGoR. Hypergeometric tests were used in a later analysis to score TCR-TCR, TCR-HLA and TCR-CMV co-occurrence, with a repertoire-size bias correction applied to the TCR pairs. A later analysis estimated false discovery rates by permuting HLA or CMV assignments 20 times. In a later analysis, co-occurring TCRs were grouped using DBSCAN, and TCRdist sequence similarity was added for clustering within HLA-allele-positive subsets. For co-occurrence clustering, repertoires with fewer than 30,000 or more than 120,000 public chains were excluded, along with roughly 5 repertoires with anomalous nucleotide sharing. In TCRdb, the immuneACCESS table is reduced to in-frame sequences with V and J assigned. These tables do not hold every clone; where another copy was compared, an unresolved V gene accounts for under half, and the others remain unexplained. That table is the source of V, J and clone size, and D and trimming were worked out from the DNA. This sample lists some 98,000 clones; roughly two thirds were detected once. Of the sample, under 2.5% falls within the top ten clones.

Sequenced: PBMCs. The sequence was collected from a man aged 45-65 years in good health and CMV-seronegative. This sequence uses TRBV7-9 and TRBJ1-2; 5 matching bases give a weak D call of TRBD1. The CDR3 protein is CASSWAGGGYGYTF. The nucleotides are TGTGCCAGCAGCTGGGCCGGGGGAGGCTATGGCTACACCTTC.